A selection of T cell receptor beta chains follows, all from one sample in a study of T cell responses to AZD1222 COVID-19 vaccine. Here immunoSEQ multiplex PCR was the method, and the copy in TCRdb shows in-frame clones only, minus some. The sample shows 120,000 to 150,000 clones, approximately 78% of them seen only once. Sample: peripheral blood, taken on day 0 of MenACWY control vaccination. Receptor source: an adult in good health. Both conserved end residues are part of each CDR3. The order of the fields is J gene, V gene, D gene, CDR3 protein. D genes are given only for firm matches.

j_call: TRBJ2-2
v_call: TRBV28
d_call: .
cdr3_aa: CASSLNTGELFF

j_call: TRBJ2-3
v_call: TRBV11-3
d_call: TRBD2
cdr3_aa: CASSFGGARKDTQYF

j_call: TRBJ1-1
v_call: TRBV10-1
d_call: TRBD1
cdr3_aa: CASSRGRGHTEAFF

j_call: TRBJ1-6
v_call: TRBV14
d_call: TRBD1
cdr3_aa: CASSPRQGSYNSPLHF

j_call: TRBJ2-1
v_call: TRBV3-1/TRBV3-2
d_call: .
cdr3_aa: CASSPRLGEQFF

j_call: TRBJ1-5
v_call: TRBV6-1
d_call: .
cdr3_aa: CASREFSGGVYQPQHF

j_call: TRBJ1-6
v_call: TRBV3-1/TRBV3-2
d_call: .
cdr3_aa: CASSQDWGGSPLHF

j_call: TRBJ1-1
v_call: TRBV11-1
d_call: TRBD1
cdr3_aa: CASSLGTGTYTEAFF

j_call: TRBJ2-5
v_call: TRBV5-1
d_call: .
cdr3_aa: CASSLSHGVEETQYF

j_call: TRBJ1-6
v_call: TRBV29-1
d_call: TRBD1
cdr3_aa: CSVRQGRASPLHF

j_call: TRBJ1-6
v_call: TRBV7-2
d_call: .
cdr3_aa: CASSSPGGSYNSPLHF

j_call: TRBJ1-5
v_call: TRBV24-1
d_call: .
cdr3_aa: CATSVGGNQPQHF

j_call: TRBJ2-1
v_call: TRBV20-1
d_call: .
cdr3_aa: CSARAYNEQFF

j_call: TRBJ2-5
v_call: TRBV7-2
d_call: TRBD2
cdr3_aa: CASTPSGGGAGFQETQYF

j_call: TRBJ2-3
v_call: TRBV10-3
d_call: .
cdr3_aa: CAISGLGTDTQYF

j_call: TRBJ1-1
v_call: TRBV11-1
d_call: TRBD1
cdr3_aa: CASSPPTGVNTEAFF

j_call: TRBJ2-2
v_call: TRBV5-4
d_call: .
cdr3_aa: CASSPDSRAANTGELFF

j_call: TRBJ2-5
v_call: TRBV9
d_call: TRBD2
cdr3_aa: CASSVGTSVETQYF

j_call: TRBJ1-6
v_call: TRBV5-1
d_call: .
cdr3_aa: CASSPSANYNSPLHF

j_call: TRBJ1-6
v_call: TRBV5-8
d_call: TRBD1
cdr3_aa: CASSSRDRVKPNSPLHF

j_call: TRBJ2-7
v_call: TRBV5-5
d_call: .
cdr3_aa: CASSLEGGIDEQYF

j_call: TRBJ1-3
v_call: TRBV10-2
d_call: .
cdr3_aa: CASTQGTAFSGNTIYF

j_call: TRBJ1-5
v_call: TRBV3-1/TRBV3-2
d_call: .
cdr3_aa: CASSQDMGDQPQHF

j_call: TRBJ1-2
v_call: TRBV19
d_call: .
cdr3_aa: CASIGNYGYTF

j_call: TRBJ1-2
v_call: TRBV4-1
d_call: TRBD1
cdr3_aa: CASSQDGIDRGGGYTF

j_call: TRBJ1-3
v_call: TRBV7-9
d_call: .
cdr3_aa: CASSLGQPNSGNTIYF

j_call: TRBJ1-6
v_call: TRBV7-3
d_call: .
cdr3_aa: CASSLSGAYNSPLHF

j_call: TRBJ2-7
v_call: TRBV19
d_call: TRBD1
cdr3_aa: CASSIGQGSYEQYF

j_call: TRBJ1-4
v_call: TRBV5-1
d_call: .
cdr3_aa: CASSPGGNLNEKLFF

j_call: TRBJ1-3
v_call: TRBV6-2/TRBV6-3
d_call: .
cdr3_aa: CASSYRRHSGNTIYF

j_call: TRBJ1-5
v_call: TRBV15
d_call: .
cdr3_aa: CATSPRGGVSNQPQHF

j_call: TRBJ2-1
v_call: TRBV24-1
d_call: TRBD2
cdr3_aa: CATSDPAGVSYNEQFF

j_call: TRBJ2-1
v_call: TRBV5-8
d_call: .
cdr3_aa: CASSFSPLSYNEQFF

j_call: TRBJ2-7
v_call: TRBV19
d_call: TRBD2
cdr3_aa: CASSIGLAGTYEQYF

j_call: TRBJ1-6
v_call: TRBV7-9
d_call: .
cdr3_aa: CASSLLTGTYSPLHF

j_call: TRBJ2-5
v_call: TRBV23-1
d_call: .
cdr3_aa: CASSQMESETQYF

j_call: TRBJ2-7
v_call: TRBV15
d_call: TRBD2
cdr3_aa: CATSSASGGVTDEQYF

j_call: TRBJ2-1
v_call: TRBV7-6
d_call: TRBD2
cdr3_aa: CASSPMFGGYNEQFF

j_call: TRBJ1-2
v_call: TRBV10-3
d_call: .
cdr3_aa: CAISDGNYGYTF

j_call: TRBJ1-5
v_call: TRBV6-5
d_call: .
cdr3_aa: CASTQVGGGNQPQHF

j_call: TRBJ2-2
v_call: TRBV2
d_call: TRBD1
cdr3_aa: CASLGQGEAGELFF

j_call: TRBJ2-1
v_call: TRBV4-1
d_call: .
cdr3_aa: CASSQDTGYNEQFF

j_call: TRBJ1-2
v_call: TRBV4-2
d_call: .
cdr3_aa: CASSQGYGGYTF

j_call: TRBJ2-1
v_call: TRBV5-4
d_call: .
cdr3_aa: CASSLDAPTSYNEQFF

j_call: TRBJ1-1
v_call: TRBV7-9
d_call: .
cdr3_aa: CASSSDRRQTEAFF

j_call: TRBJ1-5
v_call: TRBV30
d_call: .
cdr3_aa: CAWSGRANQPQHF

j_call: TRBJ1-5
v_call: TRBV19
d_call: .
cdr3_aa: CATRGPDSNQPQHF